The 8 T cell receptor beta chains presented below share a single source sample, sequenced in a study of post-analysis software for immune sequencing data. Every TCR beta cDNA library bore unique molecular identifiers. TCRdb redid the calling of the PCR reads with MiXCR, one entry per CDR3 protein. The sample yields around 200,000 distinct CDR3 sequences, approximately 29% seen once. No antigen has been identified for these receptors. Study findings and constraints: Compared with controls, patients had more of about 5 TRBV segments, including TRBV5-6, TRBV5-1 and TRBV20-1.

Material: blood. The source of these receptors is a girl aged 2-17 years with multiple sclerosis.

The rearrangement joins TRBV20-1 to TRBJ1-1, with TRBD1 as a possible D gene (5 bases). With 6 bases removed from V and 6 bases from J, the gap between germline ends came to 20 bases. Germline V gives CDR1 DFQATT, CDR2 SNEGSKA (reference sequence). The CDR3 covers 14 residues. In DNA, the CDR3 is TGCAGTGCCCGGACAATCCGGTATAACGCTGAAGCTTTCTTT. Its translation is CSARTIRYNAEAFF.

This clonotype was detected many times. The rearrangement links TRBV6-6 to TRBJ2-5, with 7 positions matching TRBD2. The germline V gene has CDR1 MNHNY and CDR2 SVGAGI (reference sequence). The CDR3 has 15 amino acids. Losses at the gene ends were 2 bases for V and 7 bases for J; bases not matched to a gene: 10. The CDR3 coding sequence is TGTGCCAGCAGTTACCGCGCGGGAGTAGAAGGGACCCAGTACTTC. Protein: CASSYRAGVEGTQYF.

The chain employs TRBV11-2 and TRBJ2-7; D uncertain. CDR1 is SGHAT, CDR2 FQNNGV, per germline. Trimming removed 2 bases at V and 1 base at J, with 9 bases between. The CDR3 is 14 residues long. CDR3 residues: CASSLSFNSYEQYF. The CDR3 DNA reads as TGTGCCAGCAGCTTATCGTTTAATTCCTACGAGCAGTACTTC.

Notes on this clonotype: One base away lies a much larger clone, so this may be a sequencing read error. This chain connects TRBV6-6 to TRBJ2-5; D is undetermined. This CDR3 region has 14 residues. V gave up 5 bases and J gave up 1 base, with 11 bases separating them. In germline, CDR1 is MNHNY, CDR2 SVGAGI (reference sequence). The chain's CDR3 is CASSDGPSQETQYF. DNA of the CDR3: TGTGCCAGCAGTGACGGACCAAGCCAAGAGACCCAGTACTTC.

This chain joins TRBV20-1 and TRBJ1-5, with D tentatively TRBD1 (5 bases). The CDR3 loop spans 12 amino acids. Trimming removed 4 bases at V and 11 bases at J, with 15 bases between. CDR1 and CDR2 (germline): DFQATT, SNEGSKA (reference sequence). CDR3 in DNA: TGCAGTGCTAAAGGGGCCCAAGAGACCCAGCATTTT. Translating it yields CSAKGAQETQHF.

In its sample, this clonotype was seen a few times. For the CDR3, the DNA is TGTGCCAGCAGCTTAGATATGGGTGAAGCTTTCTTT. Translating it yields CASSLDMGEAFF. This chain uses TRBV7-9 with TRBJ1-1; D uncertain. This CDR3 region has 12 residues. Trimming took 1 base from V and 7 from J, leaving 7 bases between them. Germline CDR1 is SEHNR and CDR2 is FQNEAQ (reference sequence).

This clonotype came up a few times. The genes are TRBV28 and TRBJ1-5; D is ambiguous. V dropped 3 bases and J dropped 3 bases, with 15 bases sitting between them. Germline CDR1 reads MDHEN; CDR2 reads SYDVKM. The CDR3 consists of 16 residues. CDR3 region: CASSFPPLGFNQPQHF. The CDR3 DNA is TGTGCCAGCAGTTTCCCCCCCCTGGGGTTCAATCAGCCCCAGCATTTT.

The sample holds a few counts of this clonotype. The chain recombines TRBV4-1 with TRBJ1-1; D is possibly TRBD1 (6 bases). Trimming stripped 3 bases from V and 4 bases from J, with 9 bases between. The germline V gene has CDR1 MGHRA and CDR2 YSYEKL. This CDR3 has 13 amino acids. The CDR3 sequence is CASSQRGGTEAFF. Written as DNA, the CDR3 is TGCGCCAGCAGCCAGAGGGGGGGCACTGAAGCTTTCTTT.